Presented here are 26 T cell receptor beta chains from one specimen sequenced in a study of intratumoral heterogeneity in liver cancer. Assay used: immunoSEQ multiplex PCR; TCRdb lists only in-frame clones, some missing. The data contain some 3,600 clones, approximately 45% of them seen just once; the ten biggest clones take up around 24%. Each tumour sample represents a distinct, spatially separated region of the hepatocellular carcinoma nodule. Sequencing used tumor tissue, obtained before any cancer treatment. These receptors all stem from a man between 65 and 80 years old with hepatocellular carcinoma.

This clone counts as medium-sized (0.01 to 0.1%). This sequence joins TRBV5-4 and TRBJ2-3, with TRBD1 matching over 9 bases. Germline trimming cut 3 bases from V and 4 bases from J; bases unmatched to any gene: 12. The CDR3 sequence is 17 residues long. Germline V gives CDR1 SGHNT, CDR2 YYREEE (reference sequence). CDR3 DNA: TGTGCCAGCAGCTCAACCCTCGGGACAGGGTCGTCAGATACGCAGTATTTT. Amino acid sequence: CASSSTLGTGSSDTQYF. Using reference TRBV5-4 and TRBJ2-3 for the parts outside the CDR3, the full variable domain is ETGVTQSPTHLIKTRGQQVTLRCSSQSGHNTVSWYQQALGQGPQFIFQYYREEENGRGNFPPRFSGLQFPNYSSELNVNALELDDSALYLCASSSTLGTGSSDTQYFGPGTRLTVL.

The genes are TRBV7-9 and TRBJ2-1; TRBD2 matches at 7 bases. V lost 2 bases, J lost 9 bases, and 7 bases stayed unmatched. Germline lookup yields CDR1 SEHNR and CDR2 FQNEAQ (reference sequence). The CDR3 runs to 14 residues. As DNA, the CDR3 is TGTGCCAGCAGCTTACATGGGACTATTCCTGAGCAGTTCTTC. Translated, it gives CASSLHGTIPEQFF.

The gene calls are TRBV6-2 or TRBV6-3 and TRBJ1-1; D is uncertain. The V end was cut by 5 bases, the J end by 0 bases, with 7 bases between. The CDR3 contains 13 residues. Germline CDR1 MNHEY, CDR2 SVGEGT. For the CDR3, the DNA is TGTGCCAGCAGTGGAAATATGAACACTGAAGCTTTCTTT. This codes for CASSGNMNTEAFF.

This chain links TRBV10-3 with TRBJ1-1, with a tentative D call TRBD1 (5 bases). This CDR3 is 13 amino acids long. The V end was cut by 9 bases, the J end by 1 base, with 12 bases between. Germline CDR1 ENHRY, CDR2 SYGVKD. The CDR3 coding sequence is TGTGCCATACGGGGACCCCCGAACACTGAAGCTTTCTTT. Its translation: CAIRGPPNTEAFF.

The chain uses TRBV15 and TRBJ2-1; unclear D gene. Trimming cost V 3 bases and J 0 bases, with 6 bases left between them. Germline CDR1 is LNHNV and CDR2 is YYDKDF (reference sequence). The CDR3 length is 14 residues. The CDR3 reads CATSSRSSYNEQFF. DNA of the CDR3: TGTGCCACCAGCAGCCGGTCCTCCTACAATGAGCAGTTCTTC. The whole variable domain, remainder taken from reference TRBV15 and TRBJ2-1, is DAMVIQNPRYQVTQFGKPVTLSCSQTLNHNVMYWYQQKSSQAPKLLFHYYDKDFNNEADTPDNFQSRRPNTSFCFLDIRSPGLGDTAMYLCATSSRSSYNEQFFGPGTRLTVL.

The chain joins TRBV29-1 to TRBJ1-1, with a tentative D call TRBD1 (5 bases). In germline, CDR1 is SQVTM, CDR2 ANQGSEA. The CDR3 runs 13 residues. Deletions cut 4 bases from V and 6 bases from J, with 15 bases between. CDR3 DNA: TGCAGCGTTGGCCGGGACGCATTAGCTGAAGCTTTCTTT. It is translated as CSVGRDALAEAFF. The whole variable domain, filled in from reference TRBV29-1 and TRBJ1-1, reads SAVISQKPSRDICQRGTSLTIQCQVDSQVTMMFWYRQQPGQSLTLIATANQGSEATYESGFVIDKFPISRPNLTFSTLTVSNMSPEDSSIYLCSVGRDALAEAFFGQGTRLTVV.

By proportion, this clone is medium-sized. J is TRBJ2-5 and V is TRBV5-1; D gene uncertain. Deletions cut 1 base from V and 5 bases from J, with 6 bases between. The germline V gene has CDR1 SGHRS and CDR2 YFSETQ. The CDR3 length is 12 residues. The CDR3 is CASSLTLETQYF. Written as DNA, the CDR3 is TGCGCCAGCAGCTTGACTTTGGAGACCCAGTACTTC.

This clone has only a few counts. The chain uses TRBV25-1 and TRBJ1-5; D is undetermined. The V end was cut by 1 base, the J end by 7 bases, with 8 bases between. The germline gives CDR1 MGHDK, CDR2 SYGVNS. CDR3 size: 13 residues. The DNA for the CDR3 is TGTGCCAGCAGTGAATCCGGGTGGCAGCCCCAGCATTTT. Residues: CASSESGWQPQHF. The full variable domain, completed using reference TRBV25-1 and TRBJ1-5, is EADIYQTPRYLVIGTGKKITLECSQTMGHDKMYWYQQDPGMELHLIHYSYGVNSTEKGDLSSESTVSRIRTEHFPLTLESARPSHTSQYLCASSESGWQPQHFGDGTRLSIL.

J is TRBJ1-1 and V is TRBV4-2; 8 nucleotides agree with TRBD1. The CDR3 has 17 residues. Germline CDR1 LGHNA, CDR2 YNFKEQ. After removal of 4 bases from V and 1 base from J, the junction contained 11 bases not matched to a gene. CDR3 region: CASSRLTGAIGNTEAFF. The CDR3 DNA sequence: TGTGCCAGCAGCCGGTTGACAGGGGCCATCGGGAACACTGAAGCTTTCTTT.

The chain recombines TRBV13 with TRBJ2-2; a weak D match, TRBD2 (6 bases). Germline lookup yields CDR1 PRHDT and CDR2 FYEKMQ (reference sequence). The CDR3 has 14 amino acids. The germline V and J ends were trimmed by 4 bases and 1 base, with 7 bases remaining between them. The CDR3 loop is CASSSGLNTGELFF. CDR3 nucleotides: TGTGCCAGCAGCTCGGGACTGAACACCGGGGAGCTGTTTTTT.

By sample share, this clone is medium-sized. This rearrangement joins TRBV4-1 to TRBJ2-1; 7 nucleotides agree with TRBD1. Trimming removed 5 bases from V and 9 bases from J; junction bases left unmatched: 7. Per germline, CDR1 MGHRA and CDR2 YSYEKL. The CDR3 has 13 residues. CDR3 DNA: TGCGCCAGCAGCAGTACAGGGGCGGTTGAGCAGTTCTTC. It yields the protein CASSSTGAVEQFF.

The chain uses TRBV2 and TRBJ1-2; 7 bases match TRBD1. CDR3 length: 13 residues. V was clipped by 7 bases and J by 5 bases; unmatched bases: 7. CDR1 and CDR2 (germline): SNHLY, FYNNEI. The CDR3 reads CASTFRGGYGYTF. For the CDR3, the DNA is TGTGCCAGCACCTTCAGGGGGGGGTATGGCTACACCTTC. Full variable domain (remainder filled in from reference TRBV2 and TRBJ1-2): EPEVTQTPSHQVTQMGQEVILRCVPISNHLYFYWYRQILGQKVEFLVSFYNNEISEKSEIFDDQFSVERPDGSNFTLKIRSTKLEDSAMYFCASTFRGGYGYTFGSGTRLTVV.

The table lists this clone with a count of one. The J gene is TRBJ1-1, the V gene TRBV18; D is perhaps TRBD1 (5 bases). Germline lookup yields CDR1 KGHSH and CDR2 LQKENI. V gave up 4 bases and J gave up 0 bases, with 9 bases separating them. The CDR3 is 14 amino acids. CDR3 in amino acids: CASSQTALNTEAFF. The CDR3 DNA reads as TGTGCCAGCTCACAGACAGCCCTGAACACTGAAGCTTTCTTT.

The CDR3: CASSKLYSNQPQHF. The CDR3 bases are TGTGCCAGCAGCAAGTTATATAGCAATCAGCCCCAGCATTTT. This chain uses TRBV7-2 with TRBJ1-5; no firm D call. Germline-derived CDR1 and CDR2 are SGHTA and FQGNSA. The CDR3 sequence is 14 residues long. V dropped 5 bases and J dropped 0 bases, with 8 bases sitting between them. The variable domain in full, completed from reference TRBV7-2 and TRBJ1-5, reads GAGVSQSPSNKVTEKGKDVELRCDPISGHTALYWYRQSLGQGLEFLIYFQGNSAPDKSGLPSDRFSAERTGGSVSTLTIQRTQQEDSAVYLCASSKLYSNQPQHFGDGTRLSIL.

V and J are TRBV6-6 and TRBJ2-7; TRBD1 matches at 9 bases. This CDR3 spans 14 amino acids. Germline CDR1 reads MNHNY; CDR2 reads SVGAGI (reference sequence). V lost 5 bases to trimming and J lost 5 bases; unmatched junction nucleotides: 7. For the CDR3, the DNA is TGTGCCAGCAGTATAGGGACAGGGCTCGACGAGCAGTACTTC. Protein: CASSIGTGLDEQYF.

The chain combines TRBV5-6 with TRBJ1-6; the D is unclear. Germline CDR1 SGHDT, CDR2 YYEEEE. Trimming removed 3 bases at V and 9 bases at J, with 13 bases between. This CDR3 is 14 amino acids long. The CDR3 DNA sequence: TGTGCCAGCAGCTCCCCGGACCTGAGTTCACCCCTCCACTTT. Amino acid sequence: CASSSPDLSSPLHF. The full variable domain, completed using reference TRBV5-6 and TRBJ1-6, is DAGVTQSPTHLIKTRGQQVTLRCSPKSGHDTVSWYQQALGQGPQFIFQYYEEEERQRGNFPDRFSGHQFPNYSSELNVNALLLGDSALYLCASSSPDLSSPLHFGNGTRLTVT.

In its sample, this clone is medium-sized (0.01 to 0.1%). This sequence joins TRBV9 and TRBJ1-1; D is unresolved. The CDR3 runs to 15 residues. Germline V gene data show CDR1 as SGDLS and CDR2 as YYNGEE. V lost 0 bases and J 1 base, leaving 10 bases between the germline ends. In nucleotides, the CDR3 is TGTGCCAGCAGCGTAGTGCTAGGCCGGAACACTGAAGCTTTCTTT. The encoded protein is CASSVVLGRNTEAFF.

The rearrangement joins TRBV28 to TRBJ2-2; maybe TRBD1 (5 bases). CDR3 size: 14 residues. Trimming left V 5 bases short and J 3 bases short, with 10 bases between. Germline V gene sequence: CDR1 MDHEN, CDR2 SYDVKM. Here the CDR3 reads CASSPLQDTGELFF. CDR3 nucleotides: TGTGCCAGCAGTCCACTACAGGACACCGGGGAGCTGTTTTTT.

The chain couples TRBV15 to TRBJ1-6; maybe TRBD1 (5 bases). Germline loops: CDR1 LNHNV, CDR2 YYDKDF (reference sequence). The CDR3 has 16 amino acids. Trimming cost V 5 bases and J 0 bases, with 11 bases left between them. Written as DNA, the CDR3 is TGTGCCACCAGCTGGGACTTACCCTCCTATAATTCACCCCTCCACTTT. Translating gives CATSWDLPSYNSPLHF.

The chain joins TRBV7-3 to TRBJ1-1, with D unresolved. With 1 base removed from V and 1 base from J, the gap between germline ends came to 13 bases. The CDR3 totals 16 residues. The germline V gene encodes CDR1 SGHTA and CDR2 FQGTGA. CDR3 in amino acids: CASSLNGPGSNTEAFF. CDR3 bases: TGTGCCAGCAGCTTAAACGGCCCAGGTTCGAACACTGAAGCTTTCTTT.

This clone was counted between two and nine times. The rearrangement links TRBV7-9 to TRBJ1-6; D uncertain. CDR3 length equals 12 residues. Per the germline V gene, CDR1 is SEHNR and CDR2 is FQNEAQ (reference sequence). Between the trimmed V and J ends, which lost 5 bases and 8 bases, there was a span of 7 bases. The CDR3 is CASSPSDSPLHF. The DNA of the CDR3 is TGTGCCAGCAGCCCCAGCGATTCACCCCTCCACTTT.

By share of the sample, this clone is medium-sized (0.01 to 0.1%). This chain connects TRBV6-1 to TRBJ2-5; possible D gene TRBD1, 8 bases. This CDR3 contains 14 residues. Trimming cost V 10 bases and J 2 bases, with 17 bases left between them. Germline V CDR1 and CDR2: MNHNS, SASEGT. The CDR3 loop is CATQGAGVQETQYF. DNA for the CDR3: TGTGCCACGCAGGGGGCGGGGGTACAAGAGACCCAGTACTTC.

This clone showed up just a few times. The genes are TRBV2 and TRBJ1-4; TRBD1 might be the D (5 bases). V was trimmed by 8 bases and J by 12 bases, leaving 16 bases between them. Per the germline V gene, CDR1 is SNHLY and CDR2 is FYNNEI. The CDR3 has 12 amino acids. The CDR3 protein is CASLQGRGELFF. In nucleotides, the CDR3 is TGTGCCAGCCTCCAGGGACGCGGTGAACTGTTTTTT.

The chain couples TRBV18 to TRBJ2-1, with D perhaps TRBD1 (5 bases). This CDR3 spans 17 amino acids. CDR1 is KGHSH, CDR2 LQKENI, per germline. V was trimmed by 4 bases and J by 5 bases, leaving 21 bases between them. As DNA, the CDR3 is TGTGCCAGCTCACTGTTTTCCCGTCCAGGGCGGAACAATGAGCAGTTCTTC. This sequence encodes CASSLFSRPGRNNEQFF. The whole variable domain, remainder taken from reference TRBV18 and TRBJ2-1, is NAGVMQNPRHLVRRRGQEARLRCSPMKGHSHVYWYRQLPEEGLKFMVYLQKENIIDESGMPKERFSAEFPKEGPSILRIQQVVRGDSAAYFCASSLFSRPGRNNEQFFGPGTRLTVL.

The rearrangement uses TRBV7-2 and TRBJ2-7; 7 bases are a match to TRBD1. Germline V gene sequence: CDR1 SGHTA, CDR2 FQGNSA. The trim removed 5 bases at V and 2 bases at J, leaving 6 bases unmatched. CDR3 size: 14 residues. This chain's CDR3 is CASSPRQGAYEQYV. The CDR3 DNA reads TGTGCCAGCAGCCCCCGACAGGGAGCCTACGAGCAGTACGTC.

In this sample, this clone is medium-sized. The chain carries TRBV27 and TRBJ2-2; D might be TRBD1 (6 bases). V was clipped by 6 bases and J by 0 bases, with 11 bases between them. This CDR3 contains 15 residues. CDR1 is MNHEY and CDR2 is SMNVEV in the germline V gene (reference sequence). DNA for the CDR3: TGTGCCAGCAGACCCAGGGGCGCGAACACCGGGGAGCTGTTTTTT. Translating it yields CASRPRGANTGELFF.